The TCR beta chain described here comes from a study of CD8+CD57+ T cells in acquired aplastic anemia. As for the study in general: Each DNA sample taken from sorted CD4+ and CD8+ cells came to around 3.4 ug on average. CD4+ cells from healthy donors averaged roughly 11 million reads.

The V and J ends lost 3 bases and 5 bases respectively, with 8 bases between them. This CDR3 region has 13 residues. In germline, CDR1 is KGHDR, CDR2 SFDVKD. Genomic DNA constituted the template upon which TCR beta VDJ and CDR3 profiling was performed. Via MiXCR, TCRdb re-called the reads, giving one row per CDR3 protein. The sample includes a few hundred thousand distinct CDR3 sequences, 60% to 65% of them seen just once. This clonotype was seen a few times. The rearrangement uses TRBV24-1 and TRBJ2-3, with D unclear. This clonotype originated in a human donor in good health. The material sequenced was sorted CD4+, CD8+, or CD8+CD57+ T cells (not recorded which) from PBMCs. This chain's CDR3 is CATSDNKRDTQYF. The CDR3, as DNA: TGTGCCACCAGTGATAACAAGCGAGATACGCAGTATTTT.